These T cell receptor beta chains were read from a single sample in a study of T cell repertoires in cytomegalovirus infection. Using its own MiXCR run on the reads, TCRdb lists one record per CDR3 protein. The profile covers 700,000 to 950,000 distinct CDR3 sequences, with about 30% appearing a single time and 9.5% to 15% taken by the ten largest. Antigens of these TCRs are unknown. The source was cultured CD8+ T cells from PBMCs, collected from culture after CMV antigen stimulation. These receptors were collected from a human donor in good health (CMV status not recorded). Some clones in this sample may be carry-over from other donors' samples. Each CDR3 is given with its conserved first and last residue. A D gene is named only where the DNA matches it firmly. Where a row states a size, it is once, few, many or the class of an expanded clone; other rows omit it.

clone size,J gene,D gene,V gene,CDR3 length,CDR3 protein,CDR3 DNA
-,TRBJ1-5,-,TRBV12-3/TRBV12-4,14,CASSFVLRGQPQHF,TGTGCCAGCAGTTTCGTCCTGCGAGGTCAGCCCCAGCATTTT
few,TRBJ1-6,TRBD1,TRBV5-5,14,CASSSGQWNSPLHF,TGTGCCAGCAGCTCGGGACAGTGGAATTCACCCCTCCACTTT
few,TRBJ2-4,TRBD1,TRBV10-3,16,CAISDPGQGAKNIQYF,TGTGCCATCAGTGACCCGGGACAGGGAGCCAAAAACATTCAGTACTTC
-,TRBJ1-1,-,TRBV19,13,CASSGQRNTEAFF,TGTGCCAGTAGCGGACAGCGGAACACTGAAGCTTTCTTT
few,TRBJ2-5,-,TRBV5-6,15,CASSPPRAAKETQYF,TGTGCCAGCAGCCCGCCCAGGGCGGCGAAGGAGACCCAGTACTTC
-,TRBJ1-2,-,TRBV7-4,14,CASSPISIEYGYTF,TGTGCCAGCAGCCCGATCTCTATAGAATATGGCTACACCTTC
-,TRBJ2-5,-,TRBV11-2,13,CASSAGLGETQYF,TGTGCCAGCAGCGCCGGTTTAGGAGAGACCCAGTACTTC
-,TRBJ2-5,-,TRBV5-5,14,CASSFWTSQETQYF,TGTGCCAGCAGCTTTTGGACCTCGCAAGAGACCCAGTACTTC
-,TRBJ1-2,-,TRBV27,13,CASSFRGGGGYTF,TGTGCCAGCAGTTTTCGGGGGGGAGGCGGCTACACCTTC
-,TRBJ2-7,-,TRBV19,15,CASSTPRGDIYEQYF,TGTGCCAGTAGTACCCCCCGGGGGGACATCTACGAGCAGTACTTC